One sample yielded the 3 T cell receptor beta chains listed below, sequenced in a study of OX40 agonist ivuxolimab in advanced cancers. Clones were read by immunoSEQ multiplex PCR, and TCRdb kept only the in-frame ones, dropping some. This table has around 120,000 clones, more than 80% appearing once. The material was CD4+ or CD8+ T cells sorted from blood, obtained in a trial of the OX40 agonist ivuxolimab. These receptors were taken from an adult with an advanced solid tumor such as melanoma, head and neck, liver or kidney cancer.

The rearrangement uses TRBV28 and TRBJ2-3; 7 bases are a match to TRBD1. V dropped 4 bases and J dropped 0; count of bases not matched to a gene: 25. The germline V gene has CDR1 MDHEN and CDR2 SYDVKM. The CDR3 contains 22 residues. The CDR3 is CASSYNFRQSIKDRHSTDTQYF. The CDR3 DNA reads as TGTGCCAGCAGTTACAATTTCCGCCAAAGCATTAAGGACAGGCATAGCACAGATACGCAGTATTTT.

This clone has only one observation. The J gene is TRBJ2-3, the V gene TRBV30; D call uncertain. Trimming cost V 4 bases and J 1 base, with 12 bases left between them. CDR1 GTSNPN and CDR2 SVGIG come from the germline V gene (reference sequence). The CDR3 runs 14 residues. CDR3 loop: CAWKSGFGTDTQYF. In DNA form, the CDR3 reads TGTGCCTGGAAATCCGGGTTTGGCACAGATACGCAGTATTTT.

Details on this clone: This specimen includes other DNA sequences encoding the same CDR3. V and J are TRBV20-1 and TRBJ2-7; tentatively, D is TRBD1 (5 bases). Between the trimmed V and J ends, which lost 0 bases and 6 bases, there was a span of 6 bases. The CDR3 runs 11 residues. The V gene's germline CDR1 is DFQATT and CDR2 SNEGSKA (reference sequence). The chain's CDR3 is CSAREGVEQYF. The DNA for the CDR3 is TGCAGTGCTAGAGAAGGGGTCGAGCAGTACTTC.